The TCR beta chain under discussion was sequenced for a study of T cell changes during pregnancy in multiple sclerosis (dated by TCRdb to between 2017 and 2020). About the full investigation: The study looked at changes in the T cell repertoire across pregnancy in women with multiple sclerosis.

On this clone: Its binding antigen is unknown. Within one base of it there is no much larger clone, and no base qualities were kept.

V gives up 1 base and J gives up 0 bases, and the segment between their germline ends measures 5 bases. For CDR1 and CDR2, the germline V gene (reference sequence) lists SGHKS and YYEKEE. The CDR3 runs 14 residues from the cysteine to the phenylalanine. Only the CDR3 region is kept as DNA, spanning 42 bases read in frame from base 1. Libraries were made using the immunoSEQ multiplex PCR assay. TCRdb provides this immuneACCESS table in a form limited to in-frame rearrangements. Some clones are lacking; in checked studies, under half of them reflect an unresolved V gene, and why the rest are absent is not known. This sample has about 32,000 clones in its table, and 75% to 95% of those were observed once. Approximately 3.6% of the sample rests with the top ten.

The origin of this receptor is a female donor in good health, enrolled as a control in a pregnancy study. The sequence joins TRBV5-5 to TRBJ1-5; the D gene remains uncertain. Specimen: CD8+ T cells from peripheral blood mononuclear cells, collected in the second trimester of pregnancy. The DNA reads as follows: TGTGCCAGCAGCTTGCCAGATAGCAATCAGCCCCAGCATTTT. It codes for CASSLPDSNQPQHF.